Below are 16 T cell receptor beta chains sequenced from a single sample in a study of Ad26.COV2.S vaccination and SARS-CoV-2 variants. Regarding treatment: some 20 received Ad26.COV2.S at low or high dose, single or two shots; 5 received placebo; per-sample allocation not given. The study sampled participants on day 63 after the first vaccine or placebo injection. Assay: immunoSEQ multiplex PCR; the TCRdb copy retains only in-frame clones and omits some. The table lists some 320,000 clones, around 84% of them singletons. The sample in question was peripheral blood, obtained in a trial of Ad26.COV2.S vaccine versus placebo. These receptors came from a person aged 18-60 years who received the Ad26.COV2.S COVID-19 vaccine or a placebo.

In its sample, this clone was seen a few times. The J gene is TRBJ2-1, the V gene TRBV5-1; D gene unclear. Trimming left V 2 bases short and J 6 bases short, with 15 bases between. Germline V gene data show CDR1 as SGHRS and CDR2 as YFSETQ. The CDR3 extends over 15 amino acids. The CDR3: CASSLDTGWSNEQFF. The CDR3 DNA follows: TGCGCCAGCAGCTTAGACACCGGTTGGAGCAATGAGCAGTTCTTC. The whole variable domain, remainder taken from reference TRBV5-1 and TRBJ2-1, is KAGVTQTPRYLIKTRGQQVTLSCSPISGHRSVSWYQQTPGQGLQFLFEYFSETQRNKGNFPGRFSGRQFSNSRSEMNVSTLELGDSALYLCASSLDTGWSNEQFFGPGTRLTVL.

J is TRBJ2-7 and V is TRBV27, with 9 bases identical to TRBD1. The CDR3 is 14 residues long. Germline loops: CDR1 MNHEY, CDR2 SMNVEV (reference sequence). V lost 6 bases, J lost 1 base, and 4 bases stayed unmatched. CDR3 amino acids: CASSRDRVSYEQYF. The CDR3, as DNA: TGTGCCAGCAGCCGGGACAGGGTGTCCTACGAGCAGTACTTC.

The chain employs TRBV5-4 and TRBJ1-2; 9 bases align to TRBD1. J gave up 0 bases and V 4 bases, and 10 bases lay outside the gene matches. The CDR3 contains 17 residues. Germline CDR1 is SGHNT and CDR2 is YYREEE (reference sequence). In DNA, the CDR3 is TGTGCCAGCAGCCCGATGACAGGGGGAGATCCTAACTATGGCTACACCTTC. It specifies CASSPMTGGDPNYGYTF.

V and J are TRBV6-6 and TRBJ2-2; the D is unclear. The length of the CDR3 is 15 residues. Trimming shortened V by 6 bases and J by 0 bases, and 11 bases separated the two germline ends. Germline V gene sequence: CDR1 MNHNY, CDR2 SVGAGI (reference sequence). For the CDR3, the DNA is TGTGCCAGCAGGCACGCAGGAGCGAACACCGGGGAGCTGTTTTTT. It codes for CASRHAGANTGELFF.

The chain links TRBV5-1 to TRBJ2-5; D possibly corresponds to TRBD2 (6 bases). The length of the CDR3 is 15 residues. CDR1 and CDR2 from the germline V gene are SGHRS and YFSETQ. V gave up 0 bases and J gave up 4 bases, with 13 bases separating them. CDR3 region: CASSLGGGLVETQYF. The CDR3 DNA reads as TGCGCCAGCAGCTTGGGTGGAGGGCTGGTAGAGACCCAGTACTTC.

The gene calls are TRBV5-1 and TRBJ2-5; 9 bases match TRBD2. Germline assignment: CDR1 SGHRS and CDR2 YFSETQ. Unmatched junction bases numbered 9, after V lost 5 bases and J lost 4 bases. This CDR3 spans 15 amino acids. The CDR3, as DNA: TGCGCCAGCAGAGGGGGTAGCGGGGGATCAGAGACCCAGTACTTC. Its translation is CASRGGSGGSETQYF. Full variable domain (outside the CDR3, taken from reference TRBV5-1 and TRBJ2-5): KAGVTQTPRYLIKTRGQQVTLSCSPISGHRSVSWYQQTPGQGLQFLFEYFSETQRNKGNFPGRFSGRQFSNSRSEMNVSTLELGDSALYLCASRGGSGGSETQYFGPGTRLLVL.

This clone has just one count. V usage is TRBV27 and J usage is TRBJ1-6, with D perhaps TRBD1 (5 bases). Germline CDR1 reads MNHEY; CDR2 reads SMNVEV (reference sequence). The germline V and J ends were trimmed by 8 bases and 5 bases, with 13 bases remaining between them. The CDR3 has 14 residues. The CDR3 loop reads CASARDSNNSPLHF. CDR3 sequence (DNA): TGTGCCAGCGCCCGGGACTCAAATAATTCACCCCTCCACTTT.

The gene calls are TRBV12-3 or TRBV12-4 and TRBJ2-3; D not certain. Trimming took 1 base from V and 3 from J, leaving 5 bases between them. The length of the CDR3 is 13 residues. CDR3 DNA sequence: TGTGCCAGCAGTTTAGGTCCGACAGATACGCAGTATTTT. Residues: CASSLGPTDTQYF.

This clone has a handful of counts. The chain is built from TRBV14 and TRBJ2-2; D might be TRBD1 (5 bases). V dropped 2 bases and J dropped 0 bases, with 10 bases sitting between them. The CDR3 length is 16 residues. Per germline, CDR1 SGHDN and CDR2 FVKESK. The CDR3 bases are TGTGCCAGCAGCCAACTTGGCAGGGCGAACACCGGGGAGCTGTTTTTT. This encodes CASSQLGRANTGELFF.

This clone has a handful of counts. V gene TRBV27 combines with J gene TRBJ2-1; 9 bases agree with TRBD2. This CDR3 spans 19 amino acids. With V trimmed by 3 bases and J by 0 bases, 12 bases remained unmatched. Germline CDR1 reads MNHEY; CDR2 reads SMNVEV (reference sequence). This CDR3 reads CASSFPRAGGPLSYNEQFF. CDR3 bases: TGTGCCAGCAGTTTTCCCCGAGCGGGGGGCCCCCTCTCCTACAATGAGCAGTTCTTC.

The chain carries TRBV2 and TRBJ2-3; D gene ambiguous. The CDR3 contains 17 residues. CDR1 and CDR2 from the germline V gene are SNHLY and FYNNEI. Trimming removed 1 base at V and 3 bases at J, with 17 bases between. CDR3 region: CASSEGWLPVGTDTQYF. For the CDR3, the DNA is TGTGCCAGCAGTGAAGGTTGGCTACCAGTCGGGACAGATACGCAGTATTTT.

The V and J genes are TRBV2 and TRBJ1-2; D perhaps matches TRBD1 (5 bases). Trimming cost V 2 bases and J 4 bases, with 11 bases left between them. The germline V gene encodes CDR1 SNHLY and CDR2 FYNNEI. The CDR3 extends over 14 amino acids. The CDR3 bases are TGTGCCAGCAGTGAAATGAAAGGGACCTATGGCTACACCTTC. It encodes CASSEMKGTYGYTF.

This clone was seen once. As DNA, the CDR3 is TGTGCCAGCAGCGTAGCGGCAGGGCGAAGCACAGATACGCAGTATTTT. Protein: CASSVAAGRSTDTQYF. J is TRBJ2-3 and V is TRBV9, with a possible D match to TRBD1 (5 bases). Deletions cut 0 bases from V and 0 bases from J, with 11 bases between. The CDR3 extends over 16 amino acids. The germline V gene encodes CDR1 SGDLS and CDR2 YYNGEE.

The V gene is TRBV7-2, the J gene TRBJ1-1, with unresolved D. Between the trimmed V and J ends, which lost 5 bases and 10 bases, there was a span of 17 bases. The CDR3 has 13 residues. Per germline, CDR1 SGHTA and CDR2 FQGNSA. Here the CDR3 DNA reads TGTGCCAGCAGCCTCTCGGGGAATCCACCAGCTTTCTTT. Amino acids: CASSLSGNPPAFF.

The chain couples TRBV6-5 to TRBJ1-1; 7 nucleotides match TRBD1. Germline values: CDR1 MNHEY, CDR2 SVGAGI. This CDR3 region has 15 residues. The junction had 9 bases not matched to a gene; V was cut back by 6 bases and J by 2 bases. The CDR3 here is CASSRQGGVNTEAFF. For the CDR3, the DNA is TGTGCCAGCAGCCGACAGGGCGGGGTAAACACTGAAGCTTTCTTT.

The chain recombines TRBV9 with TRBJ2-5; 7 bases agree with TRBD2. Germline lookup yields CDR1 SGDLS and CDR2 YYNGEE. The J segment lost 1 base and the V segment lost 0 bases, leaving 3 bases of the junction unmatched. The CDR3 contains 15 residues. CDR3 DNA sequence: TGTGCCAGCAGCGTAGAGCGGGGACCCCAAGAGACCCAGTACTTC. Its translation: CASSVERGPQETQYF. The entire variable domain, with the rest obtained from reference TRBV9 and TRBJ2-5, is as follows: DSGVTQTPKHLITATGQRVTLRCSPRSGDLSVYWYQQSLDQGLQFLIQYYNGEERAKGNILERFSAQQFPDLHSELNLSSLELGDSALYFCASSVERGPQETQYFGPGTRLLVL.